This T cell receptor beta chain was observed in a study of vaccination and CD4 T cells after COVID-19. As for the study in general: Samples were taken after vaccination, a median of roughly 72 days after dose two, with a range of 14 to 241. Either a CEFX pool, an HIV-1 Nef pool, or no peptide was added to control cultures.

Germline V gene data show CDR1 as MGHDK and CDR2 as SYGVNS. Trimming took 4 bases from V and 2 from J, leaving 7 bases between them. This CDR3 comprises 13 residues. Specified treatment: 10-day PBMC culture with coronavirus spike peptide pools or control peptides (ViraFEST assay). This clonotype has just a few counts. Its specificity is unknown. Sequencing of the DNA from cultured CD4+ T cells was carried out with the Oncomine TCR Beta short-read assay. TCRdb independently ran MiXCR on the PCR reads; one entry per CDR3 protein. The sample has tens of thousands of distinct CDR3 sequences; 40% to 55% are singletons.

This sample comprised CD4+ T cells from blood, cultured in vitro, obtained after SARS-CoV-2 vaccination. The origin of this receptor is a human donor who had recovered from COVID-19. This chain joins TRBV25-1 and TRBJ2-3; unclear D gene. CDR3 DNA sequence: TGTGCCAGCAGTGGTCCCACCACAGATACGCAGTATTTT. It specifies CASSGPTTDTQYF.